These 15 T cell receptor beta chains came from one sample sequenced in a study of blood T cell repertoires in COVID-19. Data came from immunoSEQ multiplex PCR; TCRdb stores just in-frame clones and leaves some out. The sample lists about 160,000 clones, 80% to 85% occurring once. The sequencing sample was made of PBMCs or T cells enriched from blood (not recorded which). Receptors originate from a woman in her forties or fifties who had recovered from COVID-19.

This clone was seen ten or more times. The CDR3 DNA is TGTGCCAGTACGACAGGGGTGGGGTATGGCTACACCTTC. It specifies CASTTGVGYGYTF. The chain carries TRBV28 and TRBJ1-2; 8 bases align to TRBD1. With 9 bases clipped from V and 5 bases from J, the junction kept 8 bases outside the gene matches. The CDR3 sequence is 13 residues long. CDR1 and CDR2 from the germline V gene are MDHEN and SYDVKM.

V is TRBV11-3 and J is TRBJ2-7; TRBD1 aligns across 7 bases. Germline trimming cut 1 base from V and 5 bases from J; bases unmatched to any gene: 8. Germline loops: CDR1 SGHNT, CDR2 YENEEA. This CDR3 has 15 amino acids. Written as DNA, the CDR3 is TGTGCCAGCAGCTTAGGACAGGGCCCTGGGGACGAGCAGTACTTC. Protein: CASSLGQGPGDEQYF.

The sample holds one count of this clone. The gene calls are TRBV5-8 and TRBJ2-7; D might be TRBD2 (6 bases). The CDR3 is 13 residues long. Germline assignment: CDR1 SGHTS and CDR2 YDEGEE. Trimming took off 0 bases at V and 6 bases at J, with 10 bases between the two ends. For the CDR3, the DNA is TGTGCCAGCAGCTTGGTGGGGGGAGGCGAGCAGTACTTC. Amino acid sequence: CASSLVGGGEQYF.

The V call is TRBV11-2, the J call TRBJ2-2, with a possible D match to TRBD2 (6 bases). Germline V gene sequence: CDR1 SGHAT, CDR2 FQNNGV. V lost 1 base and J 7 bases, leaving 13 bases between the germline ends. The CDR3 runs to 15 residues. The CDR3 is CASSLAPRGVGELFF. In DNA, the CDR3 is TGTGCCAGCAGCTTAGCACCCCGCGGGGTCGGGGAGCTGTTTTTT.

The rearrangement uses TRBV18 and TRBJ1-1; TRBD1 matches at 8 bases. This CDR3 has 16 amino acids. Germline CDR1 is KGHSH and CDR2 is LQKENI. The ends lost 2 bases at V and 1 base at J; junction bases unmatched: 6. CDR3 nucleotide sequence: TGTGCCAGCTCACCATACCCCGGGACAGGGAACACTGAAGCTTTCTTT. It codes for CASSPYPGTGNTEAFF. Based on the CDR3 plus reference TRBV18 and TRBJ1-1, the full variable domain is NAGVMQNPRHLVRRRGQEARLRCSPMKGHSHVYWYRQLPEEGLKFMVYLQKENIIDESGMPKERFSAEFPKEGPSILRIQQVVRGDSAAYFCASSPYPGTGNTEAFFGQGTRLTVV.

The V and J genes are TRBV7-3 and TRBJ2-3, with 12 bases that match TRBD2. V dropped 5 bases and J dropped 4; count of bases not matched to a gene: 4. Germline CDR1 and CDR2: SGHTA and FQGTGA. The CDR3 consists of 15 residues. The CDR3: CASSRTSGAADTQYF. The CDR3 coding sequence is TGTGCCAGCAGCCGGACTAGCGGGGCGGCAGATACGCAGTATTTT.

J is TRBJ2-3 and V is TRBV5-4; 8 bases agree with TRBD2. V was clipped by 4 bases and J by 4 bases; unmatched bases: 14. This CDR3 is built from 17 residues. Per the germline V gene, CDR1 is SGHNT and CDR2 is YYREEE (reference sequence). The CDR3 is CASSPSGSPMLADTQYF. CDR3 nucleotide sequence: TGTGCCAGCAGCCCCAGCGGGAGTCCGATGTTAGCAGATACGCAGTATTTT.

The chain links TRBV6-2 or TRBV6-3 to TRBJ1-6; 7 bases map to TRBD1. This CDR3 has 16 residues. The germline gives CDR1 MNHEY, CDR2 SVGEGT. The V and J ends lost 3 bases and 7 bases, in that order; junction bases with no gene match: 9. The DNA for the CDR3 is TGTGCCAGCAGTTATGGGAGGACAGGCGTCAATTCACCCCTCCACTTT. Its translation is CASSYGRTGVNSPLHF.

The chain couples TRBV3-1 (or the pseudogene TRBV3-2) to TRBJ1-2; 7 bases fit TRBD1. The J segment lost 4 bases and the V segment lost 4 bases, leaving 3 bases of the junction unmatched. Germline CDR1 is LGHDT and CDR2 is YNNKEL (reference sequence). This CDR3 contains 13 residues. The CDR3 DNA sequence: TGTGCCAGCAGCCTCAGGGGGAGCTATGGCTACACCTTC. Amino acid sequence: CASSLRGSYGYTF.

CDR3 in DNA: TGTGCCAGTACCAGACTTCCGGGACAGGGTTACAATGAGCAGTTCTTC. Translating it yields CASTRLPGQGYNEQFF. This chain uses TRBV19 with TRBJ2-1; 9 nucleotides match TRBD1. The CDR3 has 16 amino acids. With V trimmed by 7 bases and J by 4 bases, 11 bases remained unmatched. Per germline, CDR1 LNHDA and CDR2 SQIVND (reference sequence). Complete variable domain (other parts from reference TRBV19 and TRBJ2-1): DGGITQSPKYLFRKEGQNVTLSCEQNLNHDAMYWYRQDPGQGLRLIYYSQIVNDFQKGDIAEGYSVSREKKESFPLTVTSAQKNPTAFYLCASTRLPGQGYNEQFFGPGTRLTVL.

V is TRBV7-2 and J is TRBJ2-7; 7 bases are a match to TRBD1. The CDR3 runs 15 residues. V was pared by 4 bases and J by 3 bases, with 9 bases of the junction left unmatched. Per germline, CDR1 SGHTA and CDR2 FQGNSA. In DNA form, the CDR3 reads TGTGCCAGCAGCTCATTGACAGGGACGTACTACGAGCAGTACTTC. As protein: CASSSLTGTYYEQYF.

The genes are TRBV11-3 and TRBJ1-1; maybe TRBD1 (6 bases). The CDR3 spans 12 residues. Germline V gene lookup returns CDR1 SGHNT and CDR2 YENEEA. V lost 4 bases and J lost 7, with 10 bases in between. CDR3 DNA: TGTGCCAGCAGCTCAGACAGGCGTGAAGCTTTCTTT. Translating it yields CASSSDRREAFF.

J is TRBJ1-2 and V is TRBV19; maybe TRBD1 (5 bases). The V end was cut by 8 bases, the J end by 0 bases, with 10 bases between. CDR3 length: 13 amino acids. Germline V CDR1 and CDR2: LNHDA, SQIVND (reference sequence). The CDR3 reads CASVDSSNYGYTF. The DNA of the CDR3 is TGTGCCAGTGTCGACAGCTCTAACTATGGCTACACCTTC.

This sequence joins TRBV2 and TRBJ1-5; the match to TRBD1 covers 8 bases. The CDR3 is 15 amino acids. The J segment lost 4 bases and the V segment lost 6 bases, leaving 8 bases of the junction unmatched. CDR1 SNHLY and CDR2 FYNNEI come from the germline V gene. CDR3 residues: CASSPWTGNNQPQHF. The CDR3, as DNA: TGTGCCAGCAGCCCTTGGACAGGGAATAATCAGCCCCAGCATTTT.

This CDR3 is CASSPKRRSSYEQYF. Here the CDR3 DNA reads TGTGCCAGCAGCCCCAAGCGCCGAAGCTCCTACGAGCAGTACTTC. V and J are TRBV5-8 and TRBJ2-7, with unresolved D. The CDR3 is 15 residues long. V was clipped by 4 bases and J by 0 bases, with 14 bases between them. The germline gives CDR1 SGHTS, CDR2 YDEGEE. Complete variable domain (other parts from reference TRBV5-8 and TRBJ2-7): EAGVTQSPTHLIKTRGQQATLRCSPISGHTSVYWYQQALGLGLQFLLWYDEGEERNRGNFPPRFSGRQFPNYSSELNVNALELEDSALYLCASSPKRRSSYEQYFGPGTRLTVT.